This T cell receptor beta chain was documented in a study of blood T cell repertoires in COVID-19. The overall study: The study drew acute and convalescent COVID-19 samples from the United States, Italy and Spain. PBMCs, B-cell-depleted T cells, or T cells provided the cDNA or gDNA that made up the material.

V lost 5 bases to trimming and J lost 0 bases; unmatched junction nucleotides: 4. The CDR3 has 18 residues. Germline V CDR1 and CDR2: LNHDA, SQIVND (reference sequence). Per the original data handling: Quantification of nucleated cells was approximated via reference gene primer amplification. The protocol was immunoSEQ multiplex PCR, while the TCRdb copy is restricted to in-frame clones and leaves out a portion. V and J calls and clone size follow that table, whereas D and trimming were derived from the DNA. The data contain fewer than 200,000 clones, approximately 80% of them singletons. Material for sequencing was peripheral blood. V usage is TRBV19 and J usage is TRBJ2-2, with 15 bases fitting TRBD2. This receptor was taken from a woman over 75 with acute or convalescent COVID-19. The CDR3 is CASSAGLAGGPNTGELFF. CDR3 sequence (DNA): TGTGCCAGTAGTGCGGGACTAGCGGGGGGCCCGAACACCGGGGAGCTGTTTTTT.